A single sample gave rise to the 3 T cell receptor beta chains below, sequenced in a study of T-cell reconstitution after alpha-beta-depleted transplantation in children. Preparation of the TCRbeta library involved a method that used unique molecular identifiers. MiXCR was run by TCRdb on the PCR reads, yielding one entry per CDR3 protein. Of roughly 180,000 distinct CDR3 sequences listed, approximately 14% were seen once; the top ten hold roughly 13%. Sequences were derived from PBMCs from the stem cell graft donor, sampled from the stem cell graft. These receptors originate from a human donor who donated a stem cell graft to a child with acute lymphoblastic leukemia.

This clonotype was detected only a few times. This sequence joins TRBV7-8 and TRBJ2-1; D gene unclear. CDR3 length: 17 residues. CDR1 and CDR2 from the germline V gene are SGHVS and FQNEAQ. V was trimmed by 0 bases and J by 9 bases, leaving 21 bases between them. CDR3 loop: CASSLAGRPGRNAEQFF. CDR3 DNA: TGTGCCAGCAGCTTAGCGGGTAGACCGGGTCGGAATGCTGAGCAGTTCTTC.

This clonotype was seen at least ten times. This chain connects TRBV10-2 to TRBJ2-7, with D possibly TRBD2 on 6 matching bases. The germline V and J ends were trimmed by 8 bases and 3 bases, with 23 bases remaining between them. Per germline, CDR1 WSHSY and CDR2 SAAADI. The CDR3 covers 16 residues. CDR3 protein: CASCQSGDSGDYEQYF. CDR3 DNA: TGCGCCAGCTGCCAATCCGGCGATAGCGGTGACTACGAGCAGTACTTC.

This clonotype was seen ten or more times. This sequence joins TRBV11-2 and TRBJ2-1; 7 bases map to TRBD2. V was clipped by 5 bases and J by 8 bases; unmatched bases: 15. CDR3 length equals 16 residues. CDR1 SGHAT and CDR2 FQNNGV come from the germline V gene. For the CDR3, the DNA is TGTGCCAGCAGCCTCACGAGGCGGGAGTTTAGGGATGAGCAGTTCTTC. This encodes CASSLTRREFRDEQFF.